Sequencing of this TCR beta chain was carried out in a study of response to subunit inactivated influenza vaccine listed by TCRdb under 2018. Turning to the overall study: Deep quantitative T cell receptor repertoire profiling was used in the study to track responses to a trivalent subunit inactivated influenza vaccine. Findings and caveats that apply to the study as a whole: The authors proposed that each seasonal influenza vaccination may bring in only a limited number of new T cells.

Comments on this clonotype: Its antigen target is currently unknown. No much larger clone is present one base from it, and per-base qualities are unavailable.

Reading from cysteine to phenylalanine, the CDR3 counts 15 amino acids. Of all the DNA, just the CDR3 is kept, 45 bases in frame from base 1. The CDR1 and CDR2 encoded by the germline V gene are KGHSH and LQKENI. Germline trimming: 3 bases from V, 2 bases from J; junction bases outside gene matches: 6. Libraries were built with RT-PCR. TCRdb lists the instrument as Illumina HiSeq 2500. Clones were called with MiXCR by TCRdb after fastp trimmed the public reads at Q25, and only in-frame beta chains were retained. Each CDR3 protein gets just one entry, which takes the most common genes and DNA from the rows behind it. In this sample the table shows about 540,000 distinct CDR3 sequences, under 25% of which occur a single time. The top ten hold 2.8% of the sample. The sample was also linked to a second study, of T cells expressing NK-cell markers. As the second paper documents: TCR beta cDNA libraries were made by 5'RACE template switching that added a universal primer site and unique molecular identifiers. In sorted CD3+CD56+NKG2C+, CD3+CD56+NKG2C- and CD3+CD56-NKG2C+ T-cell subsets from 8 or 9 donors, TCR beta-chain repertoires were profiled. Among the eight sequenced donors, seven were HCMV-seropositive and one was HCMV-seronegative. In several experiments an anti-gammadeltaTCR antibody was added to restrict sorting to alphabetaTCR-expressing T cells. In six donors, the dominant CD3+CD56+NKG2C+ clonotypes were among the top 10 CD8+ clonotypes and accounted for 1.0-7.0% of CD8+ T cells. Those dominant clonotypes were again the most abundant among CD3+CD56-NKG2C+ cells in a handful of donors, at roughly 25-60.1%. Whether the expanded NKG2C-expressing T cell clones were specific for HCMV antigens remained unclear. The eight sequenced donors were randomly selected healthy volunteers, three men and five women. HCMV-specific IgG was detected in serum with a commercial ELISA kit to determine HCMV serostatus. Peripheral blood mononuclear cells were isolated from blood by Ficoll density gradient centrifugation. Magnetic immunoseparation with Miltenyi isolation kits was used to isolate CD4+ and CD8+ T cells from PBMC. Priming for cDNA synthesis came from the TCR beta constant segment, and two successive PCR amplification steps followed. Illumina HiSeq 2000/2500, MiSeq or NextSeq was used to sequence libraries as 2 x 150 bp reads. MIGEC was used to demultiplex reads and group reads by UMI, and MiTCR was used to assemble and quantify clonotypes. Only TCR cDNA sequences supported by at least two reads were kept to exclude erroneous sequences. Downstream repertoire analysis used the tcR package, and clonotypes were matched across fractions by CDR3 nucleotide sequence plus V segment. Antigen specificity was annotated against VDJdb with VDJmatch, allowing one amino acid substitution in CDR3.

This TCR came from a middle-aged man who received an inactivated influenza vaccine. Donor details come from another sample of the same person, matched by shared clones. Here the sequenced sample was CD4+ T cells sorted from PBMCs, taken 11 to 12 days after vaccination. Recombination joined TRBV18 with TRBJ2-5, and 7 junctional nucleotides match TRBD1. The CDR3 loop reads CASSPDRRLQETQYF. The bases read TGTGCCAGCTCACCGGACAGGCGACTTCAAGAGACCCAGTACTTC.